The source of this T cell receptor (beta chain) is a study of CD8+CD57+ T cells in acquired aplastic anemia. At the level of the study: Sorted CD4+ plus CD8+ cells gave DNA averaging around 3 ug.

The sequenced patients had an expansion of CD8+CD57+ cells seen by flow cytometry. By the time of blood sampling, patients had still received no therapy. The germline V and J ends were trimmed by 6 bases and 4 bases, with 14 bases remaining between them. Germline values: CDR1 LNHNV, CDR2 YYDKDF (reference sequence). The CDR3 spans 14 residues. CDR3 and TCR beta VDJ profiling relied on genomic DNA as the template. TCRdb processed the reads anew with MiXCR; each CDR3 protein has one entry. The repertoire holds about 190,000 distinct CDR3 sequences, with approximately 48% as singletons. The sequencing sample was made of sorted CD4+, CD8+, or CD8+CD57+ T cells (not recorded which) from PBMCs. The V and J genes are TRBV15 and TRBJ2-3; tentatively, D is TRBD2 (6 bases). The source of this sequence is a human donor with aplastic anemia. The CDR3 DNA sequence: TGTGCCACCAGTGGCCCGGGACTTCCAGATACGCAGTATTTT. Amino acid sequence: CATSGPGLPDTQYF.